The present T cell receptor beta chain was sequenced within a study of cytomegalovirus exposure and HLA in healthy donors (dated by TCRdb to between 2016 and 2019). In terms of the full investigation: A later analysis indicated that the roughly 120 validation repertoires were generated on the platform also employed for the approximately 700 repertoires of the first cohort. In addition to the first cohort of about 650 subjects, a separate validation cohort of 120 different subjects was used. High-throughput TCR immunosequencing, statistical association of individual TCRs with disease status, and machine learning were combined to predict cytomegalovirus infection status. The aim of the study was to test whether cataloging public T cell receptors could identify signatures of past pathogen exposure.

Libraries were built with the immunoSEQ multiplex PCR assay. The paper's processing steps were these. A statistical classification framework was built for diagnosing cytomegalovirus status from the catalog of TCR beta chain sequences. Imported from immuneACCESS, the table was reduced by TCRdb to in-frame sequences with V and J called. These copies leave out some clones; in studies compared against another copy, an unresolved V gene accounts for under half, and the cause of the remainder is not known. V, J and clone size derive from that table, while D and trimming were established from the DNA sequence. This sample gives about 330,000 clones in total; approximately 90% of them show up just once. The ten biggest clones cover around 0.84% of the sample. CDR1 and CDR2 are drawn from the germline V gene: SGHRS, YFSETQ. V loses 3 bases at its end and J loses 2 bases; junction bases beyond the gene matches: 17. The CDR3 runs 19 residues from the cysteine to the phenylalanine. Solely the CDR3 DNA is kept, with 57 bases framed from the first base.

Notes on this clone: Which antigen it targets is not known. Base qualities are not at hand, and no much larger clone is one base apart.

The donors were included in the validation cohort of over a hundred subjects, a group kept apart from the roughly 690-subject first cohort. Results and caveats for the whole study, not just this receptor: Most TCR sequences were observed very rarely across donors, whereas some public TCRs were present in many individuals. Subsequent analysis determined that TCRs grouped into clusters in the first cohort also showed a tendency toward co-occurrence across the 130 or so validation repertoires, and 94% of cluster scores exceeded 0. All 130 or so repertoires were used to score co-occurrence in the validation cohort in a later analysis, because that analysis had no HLA typing for the cohort. According to the authors, the approach could potentially be generalized to other disease states and immunological phenotypes. The classifier was reported to diagnose cytomegalovirus status with high specificity and sensitivity in both the original cohort and the validation cohort. A few of the identified cytomegalovirus-associated TCR beta chains were confirmed in vitro to be specific for cytomegalovirus antigens. In the study, approximately 160 TCR beta chains were listed as associated with cytomegalovirus.

The chain links TRBV5-1 with TRBJ2-7, and TRBD1 aligns with 10 junction nucleotides. The sequence was obtained from a woman younger than 35 in good health and CMV-seronegative. The source material was PBMCs. The CDR3 amino acid sequence is: CASSSRDRGARGSPYEQYF. DNA sequence: TGCGCCAGCAGCTCACGGGACAGGGGTGCACGAGGGAGTCCCTACGAGCAGTACTTC.